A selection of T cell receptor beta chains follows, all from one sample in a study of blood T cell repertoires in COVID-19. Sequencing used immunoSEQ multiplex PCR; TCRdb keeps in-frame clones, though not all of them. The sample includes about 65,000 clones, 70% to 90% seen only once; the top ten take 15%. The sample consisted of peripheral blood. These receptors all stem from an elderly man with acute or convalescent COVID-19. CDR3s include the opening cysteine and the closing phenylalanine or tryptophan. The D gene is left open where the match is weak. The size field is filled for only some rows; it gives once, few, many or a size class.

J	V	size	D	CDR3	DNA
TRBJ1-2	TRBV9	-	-	CASSVIAPGGDGYTF	TGTGCCAGCAGCGTAATTGCCCCTGGGGGGGATGGCTACACCTTC
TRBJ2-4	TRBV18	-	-	CASSPRLPGAVAKNIQYF	TGTGCCAGCTCCCCTAGGCTCCCGGGTGCTGTAGCCAAAAACATTCAGTACTTC
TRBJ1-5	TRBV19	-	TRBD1	CATQSGTGGVVNQPQHF	TGTGCCACCCAGTCCGGGACAGGGGGCGTCGTGAATCAGCCCCAGCATTTT
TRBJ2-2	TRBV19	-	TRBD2	CASSIVAGDAGELFF	TGTGCCAGTAGTATCGTAGCGGGGGATGCCGGGGAGCTGTTTTTT
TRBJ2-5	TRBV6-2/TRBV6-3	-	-	CASSYSGLGETQYF	TGTGCCAGCAGTTACTCGGGACTTGGGGAGACCCAGTACTTC
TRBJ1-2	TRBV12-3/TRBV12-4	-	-	CASSPQDFGYTF	TGTGCCAGCAGTCCTCAGGATTTTGGCTACACCTTC
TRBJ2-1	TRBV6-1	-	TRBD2	CASSEVWGGRTYNEQFF	TGTGCCAGCAGTGAAGTCTGGGGGGGAAGGACCTACAATGAGCAGTTCTTC
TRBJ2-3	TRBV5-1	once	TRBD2	CASSTGSSGASTDTQYF	TGCGCCAGCAGCACGGGTTCTAGCGGGGCCAGCACAGATACGCAGTATTTT
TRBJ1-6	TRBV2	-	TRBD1	CASSQTGTGTSPLHF	TGTGCCAGCAGTCAAACCGGGACAGGGACCTCACCCCTCCACTTT
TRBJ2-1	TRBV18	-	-	CASSDAGSHNEQFF	TGTGCCAGCTCAGACGCGGGATCCCACAATGAGCAGTTCTTC
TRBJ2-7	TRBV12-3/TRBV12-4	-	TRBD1	CASSWGQAYEQYF	TGTGCCAGCAGTTGGGGACAGGCTTACGAGCAGTACTTC
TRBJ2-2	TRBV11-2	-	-	CASSQGGWTGELFF	TGTGCCAGCAGCCAGGGGGGCTGGACCGGGGAGCTGTTTTTT
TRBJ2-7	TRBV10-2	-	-	CASSEGADYEQYF	TGCGCCAGCAGTGAAGGAGCCGACTACGAGCAGTACTTC
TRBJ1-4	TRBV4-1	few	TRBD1	CASSRDRALEKLFF	TGCGCCAGCAGCCGAGACAGGGCTTTGGAAAAACTGTTTTTT
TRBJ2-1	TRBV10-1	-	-	CASGGTSGGNEQFF	TGCGCCAGCGGCGGGACATCGGGAGGCAATGAGCAGTTCTTC
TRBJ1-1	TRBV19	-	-	CASSIDPTGLNTEAFF	TGTGCCAGTAGTATCGACCCGACAGGACTGAACACTGAAGCTTTCTTT
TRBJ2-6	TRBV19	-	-	CASSISSGAGANVLTF	TGTGCCAGTAGTATATCCTCAGGGGCTGGGGCCAACGTCCTGACTTTC
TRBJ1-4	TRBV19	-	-	CASATGNEKLFF	TGTGCCTCCGCAACAGGGAATGAAAAACTGTTTTTT
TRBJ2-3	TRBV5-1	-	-	CASSRDGRGNTDTQYF	TGCGCCAGCAGCCGGGACGGGCGGGGAAATACAGATACGCAGTATTTT
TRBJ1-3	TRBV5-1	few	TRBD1	CASSMGDSQGGNTIYF	TGCGCCAGCAGCATGGGGGACAGCCAAGGTGGAAACACCATATATTTT